Described below is a single T cell receptor (beta chain) sequence and its context. As yet, its antigen is unknown. This specimen belongs to a study of T cells in Graves' hyperthyroidism and ophthalmopathy. The CDR3 totals 13 residues. The germline CDR1 and CDR2 sequences are LNHDA and SQIVND (reference sequence). V was pared by 6 bases and J by 2 bases, with 10 bases between. A patient was excluded if there was uncontrolled infection, other autoimmune disease, pregnancy or lactation. Diagnosis rested on symptoms, serum thyroxine and TRAb, thyroid ultrasound, and orbital computed tomography. Study-wide results and limits: The model made its ophthalmopathy prediction, and onset followed a median roughly six months later. Appearing also in blood were most of the thyroid clonotypes expanded above 0.001.

Amplified TCR beta CDR3 regions derived from RNA transcripts. When the TCR CDR3 underwent first-round RT-PCR, the HTBI primer set was used. TCRdb fed the multiplex PCR reads into MiXCR, producing one record per CDR3 protein. The table shows roughly 510,000 distinct CDR3 sequences, with approximately 49% occurring only once. The clonotype comes from an adult woman with Graves' disease, either hyperthyroidism or ophthalmopathy (not recorded which). The material sequenced was peripheral blood or thyroid tissue (not recorded which). The chain combines TRBV19 with TRBJ1-2, with D hard to call. CDR3 region: CASSETPNYGYTF. CDR3 in DNA: TGTGCCAGTAGCGAGACACCGAACTATGGCTACACCTTC. The variable domain in full, with the rest retrieved from reference TRBV19 and TRBJ1-2, is DGGITQSPKYLFRKEGQNVTLSCEQNLNHDAMYWYRQDPGQGLRLIYYSQIVNDFQKGDIAEGYSVSREKKESFPLTVTSAQKNPTAFYLCASSETPNYGYTFGSGTRLTVV.